This record looks at one T cell receptor (beta chain) sequence and its context. This record belongs to a study of blood T cell repertoires in COVID-19. Clones were sequenced by immunoSEQ multiplex PCR, and TCRdb holds only the in-frame ones, with some missing. The table has nearly 350,000 clones, 80% to 90% seen once. The receptor was derived from a man between 25 and 39 years old with active or convalescent COVID-19. Material for sequencing was peripheral blood.

The CDR3 sequence is CASSSRVNSYNSPLHF. CDR3 coding DNA: TGTGCCAGCAGTTCCCGGGTCAACTCCTATAATTCACCCCTCCACTTT. V usage is TRBV7-2 and J usage is TRBJ1-6; D call uncertain. The V end was cut by 6 bases, the J end by 0 bases, with 12 bases between. This CDR3 spans 16 amino acids. Germline V lookup: CDR1 SGHTA, CDR2 FQGNSA. The full variable domain, rest sourced from reference TRBV7-2 and TRBJ1-6, is GAGVSQSPSNKVTEKGKDVELRCDPISGHTALYWYRQSLGQGLEFLIYFQGNSAPDKSGLPSDRFSAERTGGSVSTLTIQRTQQEDSAVYLCASSSRVNSYNSPLHFGNGTRLTVT.